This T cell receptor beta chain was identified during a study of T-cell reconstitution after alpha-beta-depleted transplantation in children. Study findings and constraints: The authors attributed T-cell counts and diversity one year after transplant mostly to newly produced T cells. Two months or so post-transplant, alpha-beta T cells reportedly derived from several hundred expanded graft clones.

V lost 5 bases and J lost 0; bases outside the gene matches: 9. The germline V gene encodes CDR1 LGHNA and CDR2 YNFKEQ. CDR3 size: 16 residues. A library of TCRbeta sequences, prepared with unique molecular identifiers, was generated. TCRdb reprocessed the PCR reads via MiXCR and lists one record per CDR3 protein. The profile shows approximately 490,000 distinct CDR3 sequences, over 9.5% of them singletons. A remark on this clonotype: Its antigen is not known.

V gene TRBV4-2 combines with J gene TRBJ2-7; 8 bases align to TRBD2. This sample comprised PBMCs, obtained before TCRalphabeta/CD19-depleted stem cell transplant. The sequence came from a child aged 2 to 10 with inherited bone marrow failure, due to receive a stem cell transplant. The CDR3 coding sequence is TGTGCCAGCAGCTCCCAAAGCGGGAGTCCCTCCTACGAGCAGTACTTC. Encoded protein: CASSSQSGSPSYEQYF.